This T cell receptor beta chain was recorded in a study of T cell responses to AZD1222 COVID-19 vaccine. Overall study: Timing groups of about 4 and about 12 weeks for second doses were pooled.

Study-wide findings and caveats: Seropositive status at baseline applied to only 5 or 6 AZD1222 recipients. No day 14 peak samples; only post-peak repertoires were characterized. Donors in the cohort were predominantly white British and more often female, and clonal diversity was possibly underestimated.

In germline, CDR1 is SGHRS, CDR2 YFSETQ. The CDR3 contains 16 residues. With V trimmed by 7 bases and J by 1 base, 12 bases remained unmatched. This clone came up once. Its antigen is unidentified. TCRdb's table, derived via immunoSEQ multiplex PCR, lists solely in-frame clones and lacks some. The repertoire consists of about 180,000 clones, with around nine tenths occurring once and the leading ten covering about 2.8%. The chain couples TRBV5-1 to TRBJ2-5; the match to TRBD2 covers 8 bases. The sequence was obtained from an adult in good health. The source was peripheral blood, collected on day 0 of AZD1222 vaccination. The CDR3 is CASSAGASGSQETQYF. CDR3 bases: TGCGCCAGCTCGGCCGGGGCTAGCGGGTCCCAAGAGACCCAGTACTTC. Complete variable domain (other parts from reference TRBV5-1 and TRBJ2-5): KAGVTQTPRYLIKTRGQQVTLSCSPISGHRSVSWYQQTPGQGLQFLFEYFSETQRNKGNFPGRFSGRQFSNSRSEMNVSTLELGDSALYLCASSAGASGSQETQYFGPGTRLLVL.